This T cell receptor beta chain was recorded in a study of T cell responses to AZD1222 COVID-19 vaccine. V trimming: 1 base; J trimming: 4 bases; junction bases outside the gene matches: 4. The CDR3 extends over 14 amino acids. CDR1 and CDR2 from the germline V gene are MNHEY and SVGAGI. A word on this clone: What it recognizes is unknown.

Profiled with immunoSEQ multiplex PCR; TCRdb holds only in-frame clones, not every one. In the table there are 140,000 to 150,000 clones, more than 80% of which are singletons. Overall study findings and caveats: Only after the peak T cell response were repertoires sampled. Clonal diversity was possibly underestimated; the donors were predominantly white British and more often female. Spike as a whole was targeted by vaccine-associated CD4 TCRs, dominant at 160-218 and 743-854.

This clonotype originated in an adult in good health. The sample here was peripheral blood, taken on day 0 of AZD1222 vaccination. The gene calls are TRBV6-5 and TRBJ2-7; 7 nucleotides line up with TRBD2. Here the CDR3 DNA reads TGTGCCAGCAGTTACTTGGGACTATCATACGAGCAGTACTTC. Residues: CASSYLGLSYEQYF.